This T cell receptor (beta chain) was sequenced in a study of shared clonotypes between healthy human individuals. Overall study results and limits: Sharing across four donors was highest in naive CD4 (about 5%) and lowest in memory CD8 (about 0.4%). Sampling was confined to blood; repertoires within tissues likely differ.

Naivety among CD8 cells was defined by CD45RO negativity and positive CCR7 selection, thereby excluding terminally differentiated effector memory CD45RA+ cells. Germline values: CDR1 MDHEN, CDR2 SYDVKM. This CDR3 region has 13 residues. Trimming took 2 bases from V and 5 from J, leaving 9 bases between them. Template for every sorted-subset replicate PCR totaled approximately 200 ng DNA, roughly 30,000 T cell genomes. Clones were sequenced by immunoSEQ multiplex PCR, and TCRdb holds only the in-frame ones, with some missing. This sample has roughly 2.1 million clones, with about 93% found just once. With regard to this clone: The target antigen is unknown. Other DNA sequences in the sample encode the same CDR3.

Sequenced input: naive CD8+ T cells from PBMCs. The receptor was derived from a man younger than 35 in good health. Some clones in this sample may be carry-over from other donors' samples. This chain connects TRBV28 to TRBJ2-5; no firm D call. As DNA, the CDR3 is TGTGCCAGCAGTTTACTCGCCGGCGAGACCCAGTACTTC. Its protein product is CASSLLAGETQYF.